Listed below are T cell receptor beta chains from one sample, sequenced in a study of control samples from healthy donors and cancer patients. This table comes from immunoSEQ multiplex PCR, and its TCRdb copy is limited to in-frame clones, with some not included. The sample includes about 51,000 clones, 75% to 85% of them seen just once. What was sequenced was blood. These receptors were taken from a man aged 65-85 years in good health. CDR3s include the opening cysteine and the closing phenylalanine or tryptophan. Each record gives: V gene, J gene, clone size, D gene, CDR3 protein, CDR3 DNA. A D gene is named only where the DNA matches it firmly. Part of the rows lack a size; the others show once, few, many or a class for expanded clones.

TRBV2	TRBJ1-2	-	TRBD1	CASRSSGTGGFSGYTF	TGTGCCAGCAGGTCTTCCGGGACAGGGGGCTTTAGTGGCTACACCTTC
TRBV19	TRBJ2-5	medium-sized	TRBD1	CASSIRGETQYF	TGTGCCAGTAGTATCAGGGGGGAGACCCAGTACTTC
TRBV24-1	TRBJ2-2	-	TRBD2	CATSETSGRTGELFF	TGTGCCACCAGTGAGACTAGCGGGAGGACCGGGGAGCTGTTTTTT
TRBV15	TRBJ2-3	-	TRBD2	CATSVAGTSTDTQYF	TGTGCCACCAGCGTAGCGGGAACTAGCACAGATACGCAGTATTTT
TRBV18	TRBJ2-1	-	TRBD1	CASYRDRGQNEQFF	TGTGCCAGCTACCGGGACAGGGGTCAGAATGAGCAGTTCTTC
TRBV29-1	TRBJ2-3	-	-	CSVVDSGEYF	TGCAGCGTTGTGGACAGCGGGGAGTATTTT
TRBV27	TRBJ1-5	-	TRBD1	CASSPTTATGEEGQPQHF	TGTGCCAGCAGTCCGACAACCGCTACAGGGGAGGAGGGTCAGCCCCAGCATTTT
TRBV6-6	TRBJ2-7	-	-	CASSSPSPYEQYF	TGTGCCAGCAGTTCGCCAAGCCCATACGAGCAGTACTTC
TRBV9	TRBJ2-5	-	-	CASSVESQDYKETQYF	TGTGCCAGCAGCGTAGAATCTCAGGACTACAAAGAGACCCAGTACTTC
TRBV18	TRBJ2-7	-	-	CASSPAQNHEQYF	TGTGCCAGCTCACCGGCACAAAACCACGAGCAGTACTTC
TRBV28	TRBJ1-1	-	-	CASKEVNTEAFF	TGTGCCAGCAAGGAAGTGAACACTGAAGCTTTCTTT
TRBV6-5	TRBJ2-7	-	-	CASSYDAKSYEQYF	TGTGCCAGCAGTTACGATGCGAAGTCCTACGAGCAGTACTTC
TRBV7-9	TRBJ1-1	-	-	CASSLGDNTEAFF	TGTGCCAGCAGCTTAGGAGACAACACTGAAGCTTTCTTT
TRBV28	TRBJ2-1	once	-	CASSLFVNEQFF	TGTGCCAGCAGTTTATTTGTCAATGAGCAGTTCTTC
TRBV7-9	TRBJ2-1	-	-	CASLLSWNEQFF	TGTGCCAGCCTGCTAAGTTGGAATGAGCAGTTCTTC
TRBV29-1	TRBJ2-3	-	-	CSVGRGQGGNTQYF	TGCAGCGTTGGAAGGGGGCAGGGGGGAAATACGCAGTATTTT
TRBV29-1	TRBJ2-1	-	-	CSVGGPGTIYNEQFF	TGCAGCGTTGGGGGCCCGGGGACGATCTACAATGAGCAGTTCTTC
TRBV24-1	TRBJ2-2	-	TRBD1	CATSDLKGQEDTGELFF	TGTGCCACCAGTGATTTGAAGGGACAGGAAGACACCGGGGAGCTGTTTTTT
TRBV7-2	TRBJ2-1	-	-	CASSLAWRVLSYNEQFF	TGTGCCAGCAGCTTAGCCTGGCGGGTCCTCTCCTACAATGAGCAGTTCTTC
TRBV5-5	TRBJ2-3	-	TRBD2	CASSPLPGGGTDTQYF	TGTGCCAGCAGCCCACTCCCGGGAGGGGGGACAGATACGCAGTATTTT
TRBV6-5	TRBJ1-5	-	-	CASSYGTGQPQHF	TGTGCCAGCAGTTACGGGACCGGCCAGCCCCAGCATTTT
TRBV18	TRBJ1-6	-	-	CASSPGQDTPLHF	TGTGCCAGCTCACCAGGGCAGGATACACCCCTCCACTTT
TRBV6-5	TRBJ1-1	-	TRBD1	CASSFAGTGNTEAFF	TGTGCCAGCAGTTTTGCCGGGACAGGGAACACTGAAGCTTTCTTT
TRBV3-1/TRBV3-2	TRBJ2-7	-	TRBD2	CASSRGLAGGFAYEQYF	TGTGCCAGCAGCCGGGGACTAGCGGGAGGCTTCGCCTACGAGCAGTACTTC